This T cell receptor (beta chain) was documented in a study of T cell responses to AZD1222 COVID-19 vaccine. TCRdb's table, derived via immunoSEQ multiplex PCR, lists solely in-frame clones and lacks some. Among 65,000 to 95,000 clones listed, around 83% were seen once. Between the trimmed V and J ends, which lost 5 bases and 0 bases, there was a span of 10 bases. The CDR3 sequence is 15 residues long. The germline V gene has CDR1 SGHTA and CDR2 FQGNSA. Material: peripheral blood, obtained on day 0 of AZD1222 vaccination. The TCR originated in an adult in good health. The chain links TRBV7-2 to TRBJ1-4; D call uncertain. CDR3 loop: CASSRQGTTNEKLFF. CDR3 DNA sequence: TGTGCCAGCAGCCGCCAAGGGACAACTAATGAAAAACTGTTTTTT. The variable domain in full, completed from reference TRBV7-2 and TRBJ1-4, reads GAGVSQSPSNKVTEKGKDVELRCDPISGHTALYWYRQSLGQGLEFLIYFQGNSAPDKSGLPSDRFSAERTGGSVSTLTIQRTQQEDSAVYLCASSRQGTTNEKLFFGSGTQLSVL.